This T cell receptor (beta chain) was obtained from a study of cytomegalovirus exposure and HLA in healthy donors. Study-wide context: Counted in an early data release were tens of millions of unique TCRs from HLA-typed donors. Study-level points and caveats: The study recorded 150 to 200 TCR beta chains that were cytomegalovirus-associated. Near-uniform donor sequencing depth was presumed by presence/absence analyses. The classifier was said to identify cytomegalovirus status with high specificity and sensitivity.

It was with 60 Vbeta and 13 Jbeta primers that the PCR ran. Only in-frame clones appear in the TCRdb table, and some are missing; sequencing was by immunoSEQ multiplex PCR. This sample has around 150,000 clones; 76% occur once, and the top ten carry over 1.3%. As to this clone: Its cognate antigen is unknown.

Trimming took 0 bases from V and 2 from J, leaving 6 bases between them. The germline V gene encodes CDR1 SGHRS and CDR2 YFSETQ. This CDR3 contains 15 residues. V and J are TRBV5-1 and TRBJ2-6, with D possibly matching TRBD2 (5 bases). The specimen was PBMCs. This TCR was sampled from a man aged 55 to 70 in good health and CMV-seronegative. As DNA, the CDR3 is TGCGCCAGCAGCTTGGACGGGGCTGGGGCCAACGTCCTGACTTTC. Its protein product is CASSLDGAGANVLTF.